Listed below are T cell receptor beta chains from one sample, sequenced in a study of a mutant IDH1 vaccine in newly diagnosed glioma. Sequenced by immunoSEQ multiplex PCR; TCRdb stores in-frame clones only, minus some. The sample lists just under 45,000 clones, approximately 90% occurring once. These receptors have no identified antigens. The sample in question was PBMCs, obtained from a glioma patient whose treatment included an IDH1 peptide vaccine. These TCRs come from a man between 45 and 60 years old with glioma. Each CDR3 is given with its conserved first and last residue. A D gene is named only where the DNA matches it firmly. Only part of the rows carry a size: once, few, many, or a class if the clone is expanded.

abundance,j_gene,d_gene,v_gene,CDR3nt,CDR3aa
.,TRBJ1-1,TRBD1,TRBV4-1,TGCGCCAGCAGCCAAACCGGGACAGGGACCACTGAAGCTTTCTTT,CASSQTGTGTTEAFF
.,TRBJ1-2,TRBD1,TRBV19,TGTGCCAGTAGCCACAGGGGAACCCTAAGCCAGGCTAACTATGGCTACACCTTC,CASSHRGTLSQANYGYTF
.,TRBJ2-7,TRBD1,TRBV11-3,TGTGCCAGCAGCACGGGGACAGGGTCTGGCGAGCAGTACTTC,CASSTGTGSGEQYF
.,TRBJ1-1,.,TRBV7-2,TGTGCCAGCAGCTTAGCGTCCCGGGGGACTGAAGCTTTCTTT,CASSLASRGTEAFF
.,TRBJ1-1,.,TRBV18,TGTGCCAGCTCACTAGGGGCCGGGAACACTGAAGCTTTCTTT,CASSLGAGNTEAFF
.,TRBJ2-7,TRBD1,TRBV28,TGTGCCAGCAGCAACAACCGGGACAGCACCTACGAGCAGTACTTC,CASSNNRDSTYEQYF
.,TRBJ2-7,TRBD1,TRBV7-9,TGTGCCAGCAGCACAGGACCGGGACAGTTGTACGAGCAGTACTTC,CASSTGPGQLYEQYF
.,TRBJ1-1,.,TRBV27,TGTGCCAGCAGTGAGGGAACTGAAGCTTTCTTT,CASSEGTEAFF
.,TRBJ2-4,.,TRBV11-2,TGTGCCAGCAGCTTAGCCTTGATGGGGAAGAGCATTCAGTACTTC,CASSLALMGKSIQYF
once,TRBJ1-4,.,TRBV6-5,TGTGCCAGCAGTTACTCCGGGCTTATTAATGAAAAACTGTTTTTT,CASSYSGLINEKLFF
.,TRBJ2-7,.,TRBV7-9,TGTGCCAGCAGCTTATCTGCGGGCTGGGACGAGCAGTACTTC,CASSLSAGWDEQYF
.,TRBJ2-7,TRBD1,TRBV29-1,TGCAGCGTTGAAGGGCGGACAGGGTCCTACGAGCAGTACTTC,CSVEGRTGSYEQYF
.,TRBJ1-2,.,TRBV11-2,TGTGCCAGCAGCTCCACAGGTCGCTATGGCTACACCTTC,CASSSTGRYGYTF
.,TRBJ2-5,TRBD2,TRBV15,TGTGCCACCAGCAGAGATAAGGGACTAGCGGGGGAGACCCAGTACTTC,CATSRDKGLAGETQYF
once,TRBJ1-2,TRBD1,TRBV29-1,TGCAGCGTTGAATCGGGTTCCTACAGGGGCGGCTACACCTTC,CSVESGSYRGGYTF
few,TRBJ2-7,.,TRBV7-9,TGTGCCAGCAGCTTAGACAGCGCCTACGAGCAGTACTTC,CASSLDSAYEQYF
.,TRBJ2-1,TRBD2,TRBV13,TGTGCCAGCAGCCCAGAGCGGGGGAGCCGGTTGGAGCAGTTCTTC,CASSPERGSRLEQFF
.,TRBJ1-1,.,TRBV27,TGTGCCAGCAGTTCGCTAGGGGTCAACACTGAAGCTTTCTTT,CASSSLGVNTEAFF
.,TRBJ2-2,.,TRBV5-1,TGCGCCAGCTCCACGGAACAGGGTAACACCGGGGAGCTGTTTTTT,CASSTEQGNTGELFF
.,TRBJ1-4,.,TRBV5-6,TGTGCCAGCAGCCCAGGAAATGAAAAACTGTTTTTT,CASSPGNEKLFF
.,TRBJ2-1,.,TRBV7-2,TGTGCCAGCAGTTGGACACGCTACAATGAGCAGTTCTTC,CASSWTRYNEQFF
.,TRBJ1-3,.,TRBV2,TGTGCCAGCAGTGAGTGGGGGGCCCAAACTGGAAACACCATATATTTT,CASSEWGAQTGNTIYF
.,TRBJ1-1,TRBD1,TRBV5-1,TGCGCCAGCAGCTTGGTCGGGCAGGGGGTGACTGAAGCTTTCTTT,CASSLVGQGVTEAFF
.,TRBJ1-2,TRBD1,TRBV4-1,TGCGCCAGCAGCCAAATCCGGGACAGAACTTCCGGCTACACCTTC,CASSQIRDRTSGYTF
.,TRBJ2-3,.,TRBV7-9,TGTGCCAGCAGCTTACGGGGGGCGGGAGATACGCAGTATTTT,CASSLRGAGDTQYF
.,TRBJ1-5,.,TRBV9,TGTGCCAGCAGCGTAGGGGACATCCCACAGCCCCAGCATTTT,CASSVGDIPQPQHF
.,TRBJ2-5,.,TRBV19,TGTGCCAGTAGTCCCCCTAGGGGTAAGACCCAGTACTTC,CASSPPRGKTQYF
.,TRBJ1-2,.,TRBV4-3,TGCGCCAGCAGCCCTGACCGGGTGTCATATGGCTACACCTTC,CASSPDRVSYGYTF
.,TRBJ1-2,.,TRBV2,TGTGCCAGCAGTGGAGACGTTTTCTATGGCTACACCTTC,CASSGDVFYGYTF
.,TRBJ1-5,TRBD1,TRBV6-6,TGTGCCAGCAGGCGGACAGGGACGGTCTATGAGCCCCAGCATTTT,CASRRTGTVYEPQHF
.,TRBJ1-1,TRBD1,TRBV4-3,TGCGCCAGCAGCCAGGCCCGGACAGGGCTATTGGGGACTGAAGCTTTCTTT,CASSQARTGLLGTEAFF
.,TRBJ2-7,.,TRBV19,TGTGCCAGTAGTATCGGCGATACGGTGCCGACCTACGAGCAGTACTTC,CASSIGDTVPTYEQYF
once,TRBJ2-2,.,TRBV5-1,TGCGCCAGCAGCTACCGAGGGGGGTTGGTGGCCCCACGACCGAACACCGGGGAGCTGTTTTTT,CASSYRGGLVAPRPNTGELFF
.,TRBJ1-6,.,TRBV7-2,TGTGCCAGCAGCCCATTAAGCGGATCACCCCTCCACTTT,CASSPLSGSPLHF
.,TRBJ1-4,.,TRBV5-1,TGCGCCAGCAGCCTTTACACCGCAACTAATGAAAAACTGTTTTTT,CASSLYTATNEKLFF
few,TRBJ1-5,.,TRBV4-2,TGTGCCAGCAGCCAAGATCAGAATCAGGGGCCTCAGCCCCAGCATTTT,CASSQDQNQGPQPQHF
.,TRBJ1-1,.,TRBV10-3,TGTGCCATCAGTGGGGGAAAGGGCACTGAAGCTTTCTTT,CAISGGKGTEAFF
.,TRBJ2-5,TRBD1,TRBV4-1,TGCGCCAGCAGCCAAGATGGGACAGGGCAAGAGACCCAGTACTTC,CASSQDGTGQETQYF
.,TRBJ1-2,.,TRBV5-8,TGTGCCAGCAGCTTGGTGGGCACCGGGGGCTATGGCTACACCTTC,CASSLVGTGGYGYTF
.,TRBJ2-7,TRBD2,TRBV4-2,TGTGCCAGCAGCCGTAAAGGGGGCCGGGATAGCGGGAGCGCTCTCTCCTACGAGCAGTACTTC,CASSRKGGRDSGSALSYEQYF
.,TRBJ1-4,TRBD1,TRBV2,TGTGCCAGGGGAGAGACAGGGTCTCATGAAAAACTGTTTTTT,CARGETGSHEKLFF
once,TRBJ2-1,.,TRBV14,TGTGCCAGCAGCCACCGGGGGATCCCTAGTCATGAGCAGTTCTTC,CASSHRGIPSHEQFF
.,TRBJ2-2,.,TRBV6-5,TGTGCCAGCAGTTATGGGGCAGAAATTCTCACCGGGGAGCTGTTTTTT,CASSYGAEILTGELFF
once,TRBJ2-5,.,TRBV5-1,TGCGCCAGCAGCTCCCAGGGCTACCAAGAGACCCAGTACTTC,CASSSQGYQETQYF
.,TRBJ1-5,.,TRBV30,TGTGCCTGGGCTCAGGGGAACAATCAGCCCCAGCATTTT,CAWAQGNNQPQHF
.,TRBJ2-7,.,TRBV7-2,TGTGCCAGCAGCCCTTTCCCCTACGAGCAGTACTTC,CASSPFPYEQYF
.,TRBJ1-6,TRBD1,TRBV7-2,TGTGCGTTGGGACAGGGGACAAATTCACCCCTCCACTTT,CALGQGTNSPLHF
once,TRBJ2-7,TRBD1,TRBV4-3,TGCGCCAGCAGCCCGGGACAGGGGGTCTACGAGCAGTACTTC,CASSPGQGVYEQYF
.,TRBJ1-1,.,TRBV19,TGTGCCAGTAAAAACCAGAGAACTGAAGCTTTCTTT,CASKNQRTEAFF
.,TRBJ1-1,TRBD1,TRBV11-2,TGTGCCAGCAGCTCCCATCCGGGACAGGGAAACACTGAAGCTTTCTTT,CASSSHPGQGNTEAFF
.,TRBJ1-2,.,TRBV6-1,TGTGCCAGCAGTTTAATTAGGGACGAAGGCTACACCTTC,CASSLIRDEGYTF
.,TRBJ1-1,.,TRBV30,TGTGCCTGGAGTGTGCTAGGGAAGACTGAAGCTTTCTTT,CAWSVLGKTEAFF
few,TRBJ1-5,.,TRBV5-1,TGCGCCAGCAGCTGGGGGGGAGATGGATCGGGCAATCAGCCCCAGCATTTT,CASSWGGDGSGNQPQHF
.,TRBJ1-2,.,TRBV30,TGTGCCTGGAGTACCCTGGGAGGTAGCTATGGCTACACCTTC,CAWSTLGGSYGYTF
.,TRBJ2-5,.,TRBV21-1,TGTGCCAGCCCGAAGGGACAAGAGACCCAGTACTTC,CASPKGQETQYF
.,TRBJ1-1,TRBD1,TRBV19,TGTGCCAGTAGTTTGGGGACAGGGACCACTGAAGCTTTCTTT,CASSLGTGTTEAFF
.,TRBJ1-5,TRBD1,TRBV6-6,TGTGCCAGCAGTAACAGGGGAGTGGGACAGCCCCAGCATTTT,CASSNRGVGQPQHF
once,TRBJ1-1,.,TRBV2,TGTGCCAGCCTTCTCGGGGCAGTGAACACTGAAGCTTTCTTT,CASLLGAVNTEAFF
.,TRBJ2-7,.,TRBV29-1,TGCAGCGTTGGGGCAGGGAATTACGAGCAGTACTTC,CSVGAGNYEQYF